Listed below are T cell receptor beta chains from one sample, sequenced in a study of blood T cell repertoires in COVID-19. Clones were read by immunoSEQ multiplex PCR, and TCRdb kept only the in-frame ones, dropping some. Here the sample spans about 250,000 clones, 82% being singletons. The sample comprised peripheral blood. All receptors derive from a woman in her seventies with acute or convalescent COVID-19. The CDR3 runs from the conserved cysteine through the conserved F or W. Fields, in order: V gene, J gene, clone size, D gene, CDR3 DNA, CDR3 protein. The D gene is left open where the match is weak. A row's size may be missing; if present it is once, few, many or a size class.

TRBV11-2,TRBJ1-4,.,TRBD1,TGTGCCAGCAGCTTTATGACAGGGGAAAAACTGTTTTTT,CASSFMTGEKLFF
TRBV19,TRBJ2-7,.,.,TGTGCCAGTAGCGAGGGCCCCTACGAGCAGTACTTC,CASSEGPYEQYF
TRBV6-1,TRBJ1-6,.,.,TGTGCCAGCAGTGAAGCGGGCATTAAGTCTGGATCACCCCTCCACTTT,CASSEAGIKSGSPLHF
TRBV4-1,TRBJ1-1,.,TRBD1,TGCGCCAGCAGCCAAGGGACAGGGGTAGGGGGTGAAGCTTTCTTT,CASSQGTGVGGEAFF
TRBV6-5,TRBJ1-6,.,TRBD1,TGTGCCAGCAGTTACTCGAGGGACAGGTATAATTCACCCCTCCACTTT,CASSYSRDRYNSPLHF
TRBV7-9,TRBJ2-2,.,.,TGTGCCAGCAGCTTAATGGCCGTCCACACCGGGGAGCTGTTTTTT,CASSLMAVHTGELFF
TRBV11-2,TRBJ1-6,.,.,TGTGCCAGCAGCTTAGATGCGCTTCCAAATTCACCCCTCCACTTT,CASSLDALPNSPLHF
TRBV18,TRBJ2-3,.,.,TGTGCCAGCTCACTGGGACTCGGAAGCCACACAGATACGCAGTATTTT,CASSLGLGSHTDTQYF
TRBV15,TRBJ2-7,.,TRBD1,TGTGCCACCAGCAGAGACCCGGGACAGGGAGGCGACGAGCAGTACTTC,CATSRDPGQGGDEQYF
TRBV5-4,TRBJ2-1,.,TRBD2,TGTGCCAGCAGCTCGAGACTAGCGGGGGATATGAATGAGCAGTTCTTC,CASSSRLAGDMNEQFF
TRBV6-4,TRBJ1-2,.,TRBD1,TGTGCCAGCAGTCGGCAGGGGGCGGATGGCTACACCTTC,CASSRQGADGYTF
TRBV5-1,TRBJ2-3,.,.,TGCGCCAGCAGCTTGTGGGGGGATACTAGCACAGATACGCAGTATTTT,CASSLWGDTSTDTQYF
TRBV2,TRBJ2-5,.,.,TGTGCCAGCAGGGGGCATCCGCAAGAGACCCAGTACTTC,CASRGHPQETQYF
TRBV6-4,TRBJ1-5,once,TRBD1,TGTGCCAGCAGCGATACAGGGGGCGGCCAGCCCCAGCATTTT,CASSDTGGGQPQHF
TRBV5-1,TRBJ1-1,once,TRBD1,TGCGCCAGCAGCCTGGGACAGTTCATGAACACTGAAGCTTTCTTT,CASSLGQFMNTEAFF
TRBV28,TRBJ1-3,.,TRBD1,TGTGCCAGCAGTCTAGGTCCCGACAGGGGGCGAAACACCATATATTTT,CASSLGPDRGRNTIYF
TRBV4-3,TRBJ2-2,.,.,TGCGCCAGCAGCCAAGAAGGGGCGATTACGACCGGGGAGCTGTTTTTT,CASSQEGAITTGELFF
TRBV7-6,TRBJ2-5,.,TRBD2,TGTGCCAGCAGCTTAACTAGCGGGGGATATGAAGAGACCCAGTACTTC,CASSLTSGGYEETQYF
TRBV4-2,TRBJ2-2,.,TRBD2,TGTGCCAGCAGCCAAGAATGGACTAGCGGCCGTACCGGGGAGCTGTTTTTT,CASSQEWTSGRTGELFF
TRBV5-6,TRBJ1-1,.,.,TGTGCCAGCAGCCCATGGGGGGGGGCTGAAGCTTTCTTT,CASSPWGGAEAFF
TRBV19,TRBJ2-5,.,.,TGTGCCAGTAGTCTCGGCAGGCAAGAGACCCAGTACTTC,CASSLGRQETQYF
TRBV7-2,TRBJ1-2,.,TRBD1,TGTGCCAGCAGCCAGGACAGGGCCAACTATGGCTACACCTTC,CASSQDRANYGYTF
TRBV28,TRBJ2-1,once,.,TGTGCCAGCAGGTCAGGGGTGGGCTCCTACAATGAGCAGTTCTTC,CASRSGVGSYNEQFF
TRBV7-2,TRBJ2-1,.,TRBD2,TGTGCCAGCAGCTTAGTGGGGACTAGCGCATACAATGAGCAGTTCTTC,CASSLVGTSAYNEQFF
TRBV27,TRBJ2-1,.,TRBD2,TGTGCCAGCAGTTCGTCGAGGAGCGGGGGGGCGGTTAGGGATGAGCAGTTCTTC,CASSSSRSGGAVRDEQFF
TRBV20-1,TRBJ1-5,.,.,TGCAGTGCTAGTTACGGGAAGGACCAGCCCCAGCATTTT,CSASYGKDQPQHF
TRBV6-5,TRBJ1-1,.,.,TGTGCCAGCTTTCCAATTCGGACTAGGTTGGCTGAAGCTTTCTTT,CASFPIRTRLAEAFF
TRBV18,TRBJ1-1,.,.,TGTGCCAGCTCACCATCCGGACACGCGAACACTGAAGCTTTCTTT,CASSPSGHANTEAFF
TRBV4-1,TRBJ2-5,.,TRBD2,TGCGCCAGCAGCCCGATCGGAGCGGGGGGGCCGGGCGAGACCCAGTACTTC,CASSPIGAGGPGETQYF
TRBV5-1,TRBJ2-3,.,.,TGCGCCAGCCGTTCCTTGGCGGATAGCACAGATACGCAGTATTTT,CASRSLADSTDTQYF
TRBV6-5,TRBJ1-1,.,.,TGTGCCAGCAGTTACCAGGGGCCCAACACTGAAGCTTTCTTT,CASSYQGPNTEAFF